This T cell receptor (beta chain) derives from a study of CD8 T cells in ankylosing spondylitis. Study-level results: Ankylosing spondylitis blood seemed to carry a telltale TCR beta motif made of about 8 highly homologous variants. In peripheral blood, disease-linked CD8+ clones occurred at relatively low frequencies.

To note about this clonotype: The antigen is undetermined.

The CDR3 totals 17 residues. V lost 2 bases and J 0 bases, leaving 16 bases between the germline ends. CDR1 is MDHEN, CDR2 SYDVKM, per germline. Molecular-barcoded quantitative 5'-RACE produced these TCR beta libraries. Via MiXCR, TCRdb re-called the 5' RACE reads, giving one row per CDR3 protein. Among under 170,000 distinct CDR3 sequences listed, 40% to 50% were seen once. The chain couples TRBV28 to TRBJ2-5, with a tentative D call TRBD2 (5 bases). The sequencing sample was made of synovial fluid, either unsorted or a sorted T cell fraction (not recorded which). The TCR originated in a male donor with ankylosing spondylitis. The CDR3 protein is CASSLSKPSPYQETQYF. DNA for the CDR3: TGTGCCAGCAGTTTAAGTAAGCCTAGCCCGTACCAAGAGACCCAGTACTTC.